This T cell receptor (beta chain) was found in a study of regulatory T cells in long-lasting Graves disease. General study findings and limits: Results may be inaccurate due to the small sample size. Persistent disease preferred TRBV28, TRBJ1-2 and TRBJ2-5; new disease, TRBV20-1 and TRBJ2-1.

Time point: newly diagnosed GD, antithyroid drugs for less than 3 months. Preparation of the TCR library used RNA extracted from PBMCs. Investigators prepared the TCR beta libraries by applying iRepertoire HTBI primers and Arm-PCR of CDR3 regions. TCRdb reprocessed the multiplex PCR reads via MiXCR and lists one record per CDR3 protein. The sample has about 620,000 distinct CDR3 sequences, approximately 15% seen once; the top ten hold 15% to 20%. The table lists this clonotype with a few counts. Antigen specificity is unknown. CDR1 is SGHDN and CDR2 is FVKESK in the germline V gene. V lost 0 bases and J lost 3; bases outside the gene matches: 6. The CDR3 spans 16 residues. These records were also assigned to another study, of T cells in Graves' hyperthyroidism and ophthalmopathy. That paper adds: Diagnoses used clinical symptoms, serum thyroxine and TRAb, thyroid ultrasound and orbital computed tomography.

The rearrangement uses TRBV14 and TRBJ2-7, with 9 bases matching TRBD1. The sequence was collected from a young woman with Graves disease. The sample in question was peripheral blood mononuclear cells (PBMCs), obtained at new diagnosis, from a patient treated with antithyroid drugs. CDR3 loop: CASSQDAGTGYYEQYF. CDR3 DNA: TGTGCCAGCAGCCAAGATGCGGGGACAGGGTACTACGAGCAGTACTTC.